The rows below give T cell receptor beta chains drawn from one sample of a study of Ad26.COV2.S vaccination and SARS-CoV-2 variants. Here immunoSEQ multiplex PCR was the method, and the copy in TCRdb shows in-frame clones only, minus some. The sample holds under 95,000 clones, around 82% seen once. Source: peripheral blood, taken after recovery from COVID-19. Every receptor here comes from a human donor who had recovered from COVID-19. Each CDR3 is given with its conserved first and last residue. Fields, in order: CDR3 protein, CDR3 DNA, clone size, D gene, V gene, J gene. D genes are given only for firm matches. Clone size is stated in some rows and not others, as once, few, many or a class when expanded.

CASSLTGDGYTF	TGTGCCAGCAGCTTAACTGGAGATGGCTACACCTTC	NA	NA	TRBV7-6	TRBJ1-2
CASSQVGQGGSYNEQFF	TGTGCCAGCAGCCAAGTCGGGCAGGGCGGGTCTTACAATGAGCAGTTCTTC	NA	NA	TRBV3-1/TRBV3-2	TRBJ2-1
CASSQEGSGTNYGYTF	TGCGCCAGCAGCCAAGAGGGTAGTGGGACTAACTATGGCTACACCTTC	NA	NA	TRBV4-1	TRBJ1-2
CAISEDTNTEAFF	TGTGCCATCAGTGAGGACACGAACACTGAAGCTTTCTTT	NA	NA	TRBV10-3	TRBJ1-1
CASSFTSAWTDNEQFF	TGTGCCAGCAGTTTCACTTCGGCTTGGACCGACAATGAGCAGTTCTTC	NA	NA	TRBV27	TRBJ2-1
CASSTRQGTMNTEAFF	TGTGCCAGCAGCACAAGACAGGGGACCATGAACACTGAAGCTTTCTTT	few	NA	TRBV21-1	TRBJ1-1
CASSQLGRYEQYF	TGTGCCAGCAGCCAATTGGGTCGGTACGAGCAGTACTTC	NA	NA	TRBV3-1/TRBV3-2	TRBJ2-7
CASSETSGSNEQFF	TGTGCCAGCAGTGAAACTAGCGGGAGCAATGAGCAGTTCTTC	NA	TRBD2	TRBV25-1	TRBJ2-1
CASSPDPGIGQQPQHF	TGTGCCAGCTCACCAGACCCGGGGATAGGACAACAGCCCCAGCATTTT	NA	NA	TRBV18	TRBJ1-5
CASSLSLAETDTQYF	TGTGCCAGCAGCTTATCACTAGCCGAAACAGATACGCAGTATTTT	NA	NA	TRBV7-6	TRBJ2-3
CAISETGSYNEQFF	TGTGCCATCAGTGAGACAGGGTCTTACAATGAGCAGTTCTTC	few	NA	TRBV10-3	TRBJ2-1
CASSLVGGGGQPQHF	TGTGCCAGTAGTTTAGTGGGGGGGGGAGGACAGCCCCAGCATTTT	NA	NA	TRBV19	TRBJ1-5
CASSQSVGGPTDTQYF	TGTGCCAGCAGCCAATCGGTGGGAGGGCCAACAGATACGCAGTATTTT	NA	TRBD2	TRBV3-1/TRBV3-2	TRBJ2-3
CASRRTVQATNEKLFF	TGTGCCAGCAGACGGACAGTACAGGCAACTAATGAAAAACTGTTTTTT	NA	NA	TRBV11-2	TRBJ1-4
CASSFGLAGGETQYF	TGCGCCAGCAGCTTTGGACTAGCGGGAGGAGAGACCCAGTACTTC	NA	TRBD2	TRBV5-1	TRBJ2-5
CASSPGTGWNIQYF	TGCGCCAGCAGCCCGGGGACAGGGTGGAACATTCAGTACTTC	NA	TRBD1	TRBV5-1	TRBJ2-4
CASSLARGARGEQFF	TGTGCCAGCAGCTTAGCACGCGGGGCCAGAGGTGAGCAGTTCTTC	NA	NA	TRBV7-3	TRBJ2-1
CASSRLAGGPREQFF	TGTGCCAGCAGTCGACTAGCGGGAGGGCCTCGTGAGCAGTTCTTC	NA	TRBD2	TRBV28	TRBJ2-1
CASSQQGNLELFF	TGCGCCAGCAGCCAACAGGGGAACTTGGAACTGTTTTTT	NA	NA	TRBV4-3	TRBJ1-4
CATSDSTRKAGGYTF	TGTGCCACCAGTGATTCGACCCGCAAGGCGGGAGGCTACACCTTC	NA	NA	TRBV24-1	TRBJ1-2
CASSVAGGQGVDTQYF	TGTGCCAGCAGCGTAGCTGGGGGACAGGGGGTGGATACGCAGTATTTT	NA	TRBD1	TRBV9	TRBJ2-3
CASSLQKGYNEQFF	TGTGCCAGCAGCCTACAAAAGGGGTACAATGAGCAGTTCTTC	NA	NA	TRBV7-2	TRBJ2-1
CASSLQGSTGELFF	TGTGCCAGCAGCTTACAGGGTAGCACCGGGGAGCTGTTTTTT	few	NA	TRBV7-2	TRBJ2-2
CASSLWLEDSYEQYF	TGTGCCAGCAGTTTATGGCTCGAGGACTCCTACGAGCAGTACTTC	NA	NA	TRBV28	TRBJ2-7
CASSLTSREAFF	TGTGCCAGCAGTCTAACCTCACGGGAAGCTTTCTTT	NA	NA	TRBV12-3/TRBV12-4	TRBJ1-1
CASSLGSMATDTQYF	TGTGCCAGCAGCCTAGGGAGTATGGCCACAGATACGCAGTATTTT	NA	NA	TRBV7-9	TRBJ2-3
CASSSDRGRNEKLFF	TGTGCCAGCAGTTCTGACAGGGGGCGCAATGAAAAACTGTTTTTT	NA	TRBD1	TRBV6-5	TRBJ1-4
CASRSGSAYEQYF	TGTGCCAGCAGAAGCGGGAGCGCCTACGAGCAGTACTTC	NA	TRBD2	TRBV28	TRBJ2-7
CASSPGTSSLGSF	TGTGCCAGCAGCCCCGGGACATCGTCCTTGGGGTCCTTC	NA	NA	TRBV7-2	TRBJ1-2
CASSLEGGLAYQETQYF	TGTGCCAGCAGCTTAGAGGGGGGACTAGCGTATCAAGAGACCCAGTACTTC	NA	TRBD2	TRBV7-8	TRBJ2-5
CASSSYGGEDEKLFF	TGTGCCAGTAGTAGTTATGGAGGGGAAGACGAAAAACTGTTTTTT	NA	NA	TRBV19	TRBJ1-4
CASLPDSRPGGYTF	TGTGCCAGTTTACCTGACAGTCGTCCAGGAGGCTACACCTTC	many	NA	TRBV28	TRBJ1-2
CASSAGTGDYGYTF	TGTGCCAGTAGTGCCGGGACAGGAGATTATGGCTACACCTTC	NA	TRBD1	TRBV19	TRBJ1-2
CASKEDRLENSPLHF	TGTGCCAGCAAGGAGGACAGGTTGGAGAATTCACCCCTCCACTTT	NA	TRBD1	TRBV6-5	TRBJ1-6
CASSYRLMNTEAFF	TGTGCCAGCAGTTACCGGCTGATGAACACTGAAGCTTTCTTT	NA	NA	TRBV6-2/TRBV6-3	TRBJ1-1
CASSSDRGNSPLHF	TGTGCCAGCAGTTCGGATAGGGGTAATTCACCCCTCCACTTT	NA	NA	TRBV27	TRBJ1-6